The 15 T cell receptor beta chains given below trace back to one sample, sequenced in a study of HIV-infected patients and healthy controls. Alpha and beta constant-region primers primed reverse transcription of 500 to 550 ng RNA. Alpha and beta chain libraries were made separately by chain-specific third strand synthesis with multiplexing indices. TCRdb used MiXCR to reprocess the 5' RACE reads, holding one entry per CDR3 protein. The sample yields fewer than 7,500 distinct CDR3 sequences, over 9.5% seen once. The repertoire came from unfractionated whole blood and reflected all unsorted peripheral T cells. Specimen: blood, collected before antiretroviral therapy. All receptors come from an adult with HIV infection.

By frequency in the sample, this clonotype is medium-sized. This chain connects TRBV28 to TRBJ1-1, with D unresolved. Trimming left V 3 bases short and J 2 bases short, with 13 bases between. The germline gives CDR1 MDHEN, CDR2 SYDVKM. There are 15 residues in the CDR3. For the CDR3, the DNA is TGTGCCAGCAGTTTTCCTTTCGGTAGAAACACTGAAGCTTTCTTT. It translates to CASSFPFGRNTEAFF.

This clonotype showed up many times. The chain is built from TRBV12-3 or TRBV12-4 and TRBJ2-6, with unresolved D. CDR3 length: 14 amino acids. Between the trimmed V and J ends, which lost 5 bases and 2 bases, there was a span of 7 bases. CDR3 residues: CASSRGAGANVLTF. Here the CDR3 DNA reads TGTGCCAGCAGTAGAGGAGCTGGGGCCAACGTCCTGACTTTC.

This clonotype is classed as medium-sized. The chain carries TRBV12-3 or TRBV12-4 and TRBJ1-2; possibly TRBD1 for D (5 bases). The V gene lost 6 bases and the J gene lost 2 bases, with 10 bases spanning the gap. The CDR3 length is 13 residues. The CDR3 coding sequence is TGTGCCAGCAGCTGGGGCCGCAACTATGGCTACACCTTC. This gives the protein CASSWGRNYGYTF.

CDR3 region: CASSWTRDSYEQYF. The CDR3 DNA sequence: TGTGCCAGCAGTTGGACCCGGGACTCCTACGAGCAGTACTTC. The chain recombines TRBV6-2 or TRBV6-3 with TRBJ2-7, with a weak D call TRBD2 (5 bases). Trimming left V 4 bases short and J 0 bases short, with 10 bases between. Germline lookup yields CDR1 MNHEY and CDR2 SVGEGT. CDR3 length: 14 amino acids.

In its sample, this clonotype ranks as medium-sized. The genes are TRBV5-1 and TRBJ2-3; a weak D match, TRBD2 (5 bases). Germline V gives CDR1 SGHRS, CDR2 YFSETQ. CDR3 length: 14 amino acids. Deletions cut 2 bases from V and 2 bases from J, with 9 bases between. This CDR3 is CASSFPADTDTQYF. Written as DNA, the CDR3 is TGCGCCAGCAGCTTCCCAGCGGACACAGATACGCAGTATTTT.

This clonotype was counted ten times or more. The chain joins TRBV7-2 to TRBJ2-3; possibly TRBD2 for D (6 bases). Germline V gene sequence: CDR1 SGHTA, CDR2 FQGNSA. The CDR3 runs 14 residues. Trimming took 8 bases from V and 0 from J, leaving 12 bases between them. The CDR3 coding sequence is TGTGCCAGCTGTCCAGGACTAAGCACAGATACGCAGTATTTT. Translated, it gives CASCPGLSTDTQYF.

This clonotype is medium-sized (0.01 to 0.1%) in the sample. The V gene is TRBV27, the J gene TRBJ1-3; 7 bases align to TRBD1. Germline V gene data show CDR1 as MNHEY and CDR2 as SMNVEV (reference sequence). Losses at the gene ends were 6 bases for V and 0 bases for J; bases not matched to a gene: 5. This CDR3 contains 15 residues. The CDR3 spells CASRQGLSSGNTIYF. For the CDR3, the DNA is TGTGCCAGCAGACAGGGGTTGAGCTCTGGAAACACCATATATTTT.

The chain is built from TRBV18 and TRBJ1-5; D not resolved. This CDR3 region has 12 residues. Trimming removed 0 bases from V and 4 bases from J, with 1 base in between. Looked up from germline, CDR1 is KGHSH and CDR2 is LQKENI. The CDR3 DNA reads as TGTGCCAGCTCACCACCGAATCAGCCCCAGCATTTT. Its translation: CASSPPNQPQHF.

J is TRBJ2-3 and V is TRBV6-5, with D possibly TRBD2 on 6 matching bases. The germline V gene has CDR1 MNHEY and CDR2 SVGAGI. V was trimmed by 4 bases and J by 0 bases, leaving 14 bases between them. This CDR3 spans 16 amino acids. This CDR3 is CASSSVAESSTDTQYF. The DNA of the CDR3 is TGTGCCAGCAGTTCAGTAGCGGAGTCTAGCACAGATACGCAGTATTTT.

This clonotype counts as medium-sized. The rearrangement uses TRBV5-8 and TRBJ1-5; TRBD1 agrees at 7 bases. With V trimmed by 4 bases and J by 0 bases, 4 bases remained unmatched. The CDR3 is made up of 15 amino acids. Germline V CDR1 and CDR2: SGHTS, YDEGEE. CDR3 sequence reads: CASSIQGFSNQPQHF. DNA for the CDR3: TGTGCCAGCAGCATACAGGGGTTTAGCAATCAGCCCCAGCATTTT.

Sample share makes this clonotype medium-sized. This rearrangement joins TRBV28 to TRBJ1-5, with a weak D call TRBD1 (6 bases). This CDR3 has 16 residues. With 5 bases removed from V and 4 bases from J, the gap between germline ends came to 18 bases. CDR1 and CDR2 from the germline V gene are MDHEN and SYDVKM. This chain's CDR3 is CASSHEGRGLNQPQHF. CDR3 sequence (DNA): TGTGCCAGCAGTCATGAGGGCAGGGGATTAAATCAGCCCCAGCATTTT.

This clonotype was observed a few times. The chain is built from TRBV12-3 or TRBV12-4 and TRBJ2-2, with a weak D call TRBD1 (6 bases). The CDR3 spans 15 residues. Trimming shortened V by 6 bases and J by 7 bases, and 18 bases separated the two germline ends. CDR3 DNA: TGTGCCAGCAGCAAAAAGGCTCAGGGGAACGGGGAGCTGTTTTTT. As protein: CASSKKAQGNGELFF.

This CDR3 is CASSLEPLAADTQYF. In DNA, the CDR3 is TGTGCCAGCAGCTTAGAGCCACTAGCGGCAGATACGCAGTATTTT. This chain connects TRBV7-2 to TRBJ2-3; 8 nucleotides line up with TRBD2. The CDR3 length is 15 residues. Germline V gene sequence: CDR1 SGHTA, CDR2 FQGNSA. The ends lost 1 base at V and 4 bases at J; junction bases unmatched: 4. Supplemented by reference TRBV7-2 and TRBJ2-3, the full variable domain reads GAGVSQSPSNKVTEKGKDVELRCDPISGHTALYWYRQSLGQGLEFLIYFQGNSAPDKSGLPSDRFSAERTGGSVSTLTIQRTQQEDSAVYLCASSLEPLAADTQYFGPGTRLTVL.

This clonotype was recorded at least ten times. The chain employs TRBV2 and TRBJ2-3, with TRBD2 as a possible D gene (6 bases). The germline gives CDR1 SNHLY, CDR2 FYNNEI. V lost 3 bases, J lost 1 base, and 11 bases lay in between. CDR3 length equals 15 residues. The DNA for the CDR3 is TGTGCCAGCAGTGACGGGGGAGAGGGCACAGATACGCAGTATTTT. Amino acid sequence: CASSDGGEGTDTQYF. The full variable domain, completed using reference TRBV2 and TRBJ2-3, is EPEVTQTPSHQVTQMGQEVILRCVPISNHLYFYWYRQILGQKVEFLVSFYNNEISEKSEIFDDQFSVERPDGSNFTLKIRSTKLEDSAMYFCASSDGGEGTDTQYFGPGTRLTVL.

By proportion, this clonotype is medium-sized. This chain links TRBV5-1 with TRBJ2-1, with D tentatively TRBD2 (5 bases). The germline V gene encodes CDR1 SGHRS and CDR2 YFSETQ. The length of the CDR3 is 16 residues. Trimming took off 4 bases at V and 0 bases at J, with 14 bases between the two ends. The CDR3 region has the DNA TGCGCCAGCAGCCTACGGACTGGTTACTCCTACAATGAGCAGTTCTTC. Translation gives CASSLRTGYSYNEQFF.